A single sample is the source of the 9 T cell receptor beta chains below, sequenced in a study of CD8+ T cells in alopecia areata. Sequencing used cDNA as its template, made by extracting RNA and reverse transcribing it. TCRdb's copy holds only in-frame clones and misses some; the assay was immunoSEQ multiplex PCR. The data show 150,000 to 200,000 clones, 40% to 65% seen once. Sample treatment: oral pan-JAK inhibitor, 5-10 mg twice daily. The material sequenced was CD8+ T cells sorted from blood, taken at roughly week 52, from a patient treated with tofacitinib. Receptors were obtained from a human donor with alopecia areata.

The chain couples TRBV30 to TRBJ1-2; the match to TRBD1 covers 7 bases. Losses at the gene ends were 3 bases for V and 6 bases for J; bases not matched to a gene: 4. Germline assignment: CDR1 GTSNPN and CDR2 SVGIG (reference sequence). The CDR3 runs to 12 residues. CDR3 bases: TGTGCCTGGAGGGGACAGAGCGATGGCTACACCTTC. It translates to CAWRGQSDGYTF.

The gene calls are TRBV10-3 and TRBJ2-2; unclear D gene. This CDR3 is built from 14 residues. Germline CDR1 is ENHRY and CDR2 is SYGVKD. Trimming left V 0 bases short and J 4 bases short, with 6 bases between. This chain's CDR3 is CAISESVITGELFF. CDR3 bases: TGTGCCATCAGTGAGTCCGTGATCACCGGGGAGCTGTTTTTT.

This clone was recorded a few times. V is TRBV12-5 and J is TRBJ1-5, with D maybe TRBD1 (6 bases). This CDR3 spans 17 amino acids. CDR1 is LGHNT, CDR2 FRNRAP, per germline. V lost 8 bases and J lost 0, with 20 bases in between. The CDR3 DNA is TGTGCTAGTTCTTCATATGAGGGGGGGCTTAGCAATCAGCCCCAGCATTTT. It is translated as CASSSYEGGLSNQPQHF.

The gene calls are TRBV5-4 and TRBJ2-1; D is unclear. Germline V gene data show CDR1 as SGHNT and CDR2 as YYREEE (reference sequence). This CDR3 is 15 amino acids long. The germline V and J ends were trimmed by 2 bases and 7 bases, with 16 bases remaining between them. This chain's CDR3 is CASSLGVWGINEQFF. The CDR3 coding sequence is TGTGCCAGCAGCTTAGGTGTCTGGGGTATTAATGAGCAGTTCTTC.

The chain couples TRBV18 to TRBJ1-2; unclear D gene. CDR3 length equals 13 residues. The germline gives CDR1 KGHSH, CDR2 LQKENI. The V gene lost 2 bases and the J gene lost 4 bases, with 8 bases spanning the gap. Here the CDR3 DNA reads TGTGCCAGCTCACCAGAGAGCGGCTATGGCTACACCTTC. Encoded protein: CASSPESGYGYTF. Looking up the rest from reference TRBV18 and TRBJ1-2 gives the full variable domain: NAGVMQNPRHLVRRRGQEARLRCSPMKGHSHVYWYRQLPEEGLKFMVYLQKENIIDESGMPKERFSAEFPKEGPSILRIQQVVRGDSAAYFCASSPESGYGYTFGSGTRLTVV.

This clone was seen ten or more times. This CDR3 is also generated by other DNA sequences in the sample. The chain couples TRBV7-6 to TRBJ2-7; perhaps D is TRBD1 or TRBD2 (5 bases each). The V gene lost 5 bases and the J gene lost 4 bases, with 12 bases spanning the gap. Germline V gives CDR1 SGHVS, CDR2 FNYEAQ. This CDR3 region has 13 residues. The CDR3 region has the DNA TGTGCCAGCAGCCCGGGACCTAATTACGAGCAGTACTTC. Encoded protein: CASSPGPNYEQYF. Based on the CDR3 plus reference TRBV7-6 and TRBJ2-7, the full variable domain is GAGVSQSPRYKVTKRGQDVALRCDPISGHVSLYWYRQALGQGPEFLTYFNYEAQQDKSGLPNDRFSAERPEGSISTLTIQRTEQRDSAMYRCASSPGPNYEQYFGPGTRLTVT.

This clone was seen only a few times. The CDR3 loop is CSVLLPMNTEAFF. The DNA for the CDR3 is TGCAGCGTACTCTTACCCATGAACACTGAAGCTTTCTTT. J is TRBJ1-1 and V is TRBV29-1; no clear D. Trimming removed 6 bases at V and 0 bases at J, with 11 bases between. The CDR3 loop spans 13 amino acids. The germline V gene has CDR1 SQVTM and CDR2 ANQGSEA.

On this clone: The same CDR3 arises from other DNA sequences in this sample as well. The chain joins TRBV14 to TRBJ2-7; 9 positions agree with TRBD1. The J segment lost 0 bases and the V segment lost 9 bases, leaving 3 bases of the junction unmatched. This CDR3 has 13 residues. The V gene's germline CDR1 is SGHDN and CDR2 FVKESK. CDR3 loop: CASRDRDSYEQYF. The CDR3 nucleotides are TGTGCCAGTCGGGACAGGGACTCCTACGAGCAGTACTTC.

The chain combines TRBV5-4 with TRBJ2-4; D is undetermined. This CDR3 is 15 amino acids long. The germline CDR1 and CDR2 sequences are SGHNT and YYREEE (reference sequence). V lost 0 bases to trimming and J lost 5 bases, with 12 bases between them. The CDR3 loop reads CASSLDESVQNIQYF. For the CDR3, the DNA is TGTGCCAGCAGCTTGGACGAAAGTGTACAAAACATTCAGTACTTC.